This TCR beta chain derives from a study of post-analysis software for immune sequencing data. TCR beta cDNA libraries included unique molecular identifiers. TCRdb processed the PCR reads anew with MiXCR; each CDR3 protein has one entry. This table has fewer than 600,000 distinct CDR3 sequences, under 55% appearing once. The material sequenced was blood. The receptor's source is a girl aged 10-17 years with multiple sclerosis.

The CDR3 here is CASSVGRRDGIPTGELFF. In nucleotides, the CDR3 is TGTGCCAGCAGCGTCGGCCGTCGGGACGGGATTCCAACCGGGGAGCTGTTTTTT. The V call is TRBV9, the J call TRBJ2-2; D may match TRBD1 or TRBD2 (5 bases each). This CDR3 has 18 residues. Germline V gives CDR1 SGDLS, CDR2 YYNGEE. Trimming cost V 2 bases and J 5 bases, with 22 bases left between them.